Following are 7 T cell receptor beta chains from one sample sequenced in a study of identical twins. One entry per CDR3 protein results from TCRdb running MiXCR on the 5' RACE reads. The sample has more than 600,000 distinct CDR3 sequences; approximately 18% are singletons. This sample also belongs to another study, concerning T cells expressing NK-cell markers.

Sample: PBMCs. Source of these receptors: a woman aged 18-29 years in good health.

This chain connects TRBV12-3 or TRBV12-4 to TRBJ2-5; 7 bases map to TRBD1. V gave up 6 bases and J gave up 7 bases; unmatched junction bases: 17. This CDR3 is 16 amino acids long. The CDR3 region is CASSPIGTAVGGTQYF. Here the CDR3 DNA reads TGTGCCAGCAGCCCAATCGGGACAGCCGTTGGAGGGACCCAGTACTTC.

This clonotype was detected a few times. This rearrangement joins TRBV10-3 to TRBJ2-1; 13 nucleotides align to TRBD2. V lost 5 bases, J lost 7 bases, and 8 bases stayed unmatched. Germline CDR1 and CDR2: ENHRY and SYGVKD. This CDR3 has 16 amino acids. The CDR3 here is CAISYTSGRARNEQFF. CDR3 nucleotide sequence: TGTGCCATCAGTTATACTAGCGGGAGGGCCCGAAATGAGCAGTTCTTC.

This clonotype was counted a few times. This chain uses TRBV5-1 with TRBJ2-1; 8 bases line up with TRBD2. Germline CDR1 and CDR2: SGHRS and YFSETQ. This CDR3 is 14 amino acids long. The ends lost 4 bases at V and 9 bases at J; junction bases unmatched: 9. CDR3 sequence reads: CASSRMTSASEQFF. CDR3 in DNA: TGCGCCAGCAGCCGGATGACTAGCGCTAGTGAGCAGTTCTTC.

This chain connects TRBV7-2 to TRBJ2-4, with 8 nucleotides matching TRBD2. The V and J ends lost 2 bases and 7 bases, in that order; junction bases with no gene match: 4. The CDR3 covers 14 residues. The germline CDR1 and CDR2 sequences are SGHTA and FQGNSA. The CDR3: CASSLLLAVNIQYF. As DNA, the CDR3 is TGTGCCAGCAGCTTACTACTAGCGGTCAACATTCAGTACTTC.

The V and J genes are TRBV6-5 and TRBJ2-3, with TRBD2 matching 7 bases. The V gene end was trimmed by 4 bases and the J gene end by 1 base; junction bases not matched to a gene: 11. Germline CDR1 and CDR2: MNHEY and SVGAGI. The CDR3 is 17 residues long. CDR3 protein: CASSSSRTSAGTDTQYF. In DNA, the CDR3 is TGTGCCAGCAGTTCCTCTCGTACTAGCGCGGGCACAGATACGCAGTATTTT.

The CDR3, as DNA: TGCAGCGTTGACAGGGGGCTGCAGGAGACCCAGTACTTC. Amino acid sequence: CSVDRGLQETQYF. This rearrangement joins TRBV29-1 to TRBJ2-5, with TRBD1 matching 8 bases. The CDR3 length is 13 residues. Trimming cost V 3 bases and J 5 bases; bases outside gene matches: 5. Per germline, CDR1 SQVTM and CDR2 ANQGSEA.

The chain has TRBV27 and TRBJ2-7, with D perhaps matching TRBD1 (6 bases). The ends were cut back, 4 bases at V and 3 bases at J, with 13 bases in the middle. CDR1 MNHEY and CDR2 SMNVEV come from the germline V gene (reference sequence). The CDR3 has 14 residues. The chain's CDR3 is CASSSGERIYEQYF. The CDR3 DNA reads TGTGCCAGCAGTTCAGGGGAGAGGATCTACGAGCAGTACTTC.